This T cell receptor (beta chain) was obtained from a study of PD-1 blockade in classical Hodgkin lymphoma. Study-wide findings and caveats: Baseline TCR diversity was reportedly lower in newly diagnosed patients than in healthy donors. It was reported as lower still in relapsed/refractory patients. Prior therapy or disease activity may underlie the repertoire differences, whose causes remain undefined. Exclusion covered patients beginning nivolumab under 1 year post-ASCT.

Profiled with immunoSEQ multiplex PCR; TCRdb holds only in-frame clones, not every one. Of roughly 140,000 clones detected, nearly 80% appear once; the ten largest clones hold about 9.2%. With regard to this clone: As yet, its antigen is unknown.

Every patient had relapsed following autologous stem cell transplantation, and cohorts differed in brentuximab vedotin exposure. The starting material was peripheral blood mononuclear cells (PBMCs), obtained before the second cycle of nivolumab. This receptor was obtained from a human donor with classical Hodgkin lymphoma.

The CDR3 coding sequence is TGCGCCAGCAGCAAGGGACAGACGAGTGTAGATACGCAGTATTTT. Amino acid sequence: CASSKGQTSVDTQYF. V gene TRBV5-1 combines with J gene TRBJ2-3; 7 bases map to TRBD1. The V gene's germline CDR1 is SGHRS and CDR2 YFSETQ. The CDR3 has 15 amino acids. The V and J ends lost 4 bases and 5 bases, in that order; junction bases with no gene match: 10.